This T cell receptor (beta chain) comes out of a study of metastatic and nonmetastatic thyroid tumors (dated by TCRdb to between 2020 and 2021). Notes on the research overall: Repertoires were compared across peripheral blood and tumor or nodule tissue samples from malignant and benign thyroid patients. Overall study outcomes, separate from this receptor: TCR beta diversity was reported as significantly higher in malignant tumors than in benign nodules, in both blood and tumor samples.

This clone occurred many times. Its antigen has not been determined. There are no base qualities to consult, and no much larger clone falls within one base. V and J lose 2 bases and 6 bases, and a span of 16 bases separates them. From a lookup of the germline V gene, CDR1 and CDR2 are MGHRA and YSYEKL. The CDR3 measures 16 amino acids from cysteine to phenylalanine. Only the CDR3 DNA stays, 48 bases, in frame from base 1. None of the patients had been given any treatment before thyroid surgery. Patient clinical samples collected from about 2012 to 2018 were retrospectively analysed using T-cell receptor beta sequencing. Receptors were amplified or captured by PCR. TCRdb shows the sequencer as Illumina HiSeq 4000. High-throughput sequencing was used to profile the CDR3 region of the TCR beta-chain in every patient. Regarding the original processing steps: CDR3 differences across clinicopathological groups were used to build a classifier for discriminating distant-metastatic papillary thyroid cancer patients. The Shannon index was used to measure repertoire diversity, and the Morisita-Horn index was used to measure how similar tumor and blood repertoires were. The public reads were run again by TCRdb, first through fastp at Q25 and then through MiXCR, and only productive beta chains were kept. The V and J calls, along with clone size, are taken from TCRdb and not from the paper's own processing. This sample holds 50,000 to 60,000 clones; 17% were observed only once. 2.5% to 3.5% of the sample comes from the top ten.

This receptor was identified in a female donor with papillary thyroid cancer or a benign thyroid nodule (not recorded which). Some clones in this sample may be carry-over from other donors' samples. Sequences were obtained from blood. The chain links TRBV4-1 with TRBJ2-2; the best D guess is TRBD1, with 5 bases matching. The DNA is as follows: TGCGCCAGCAGCCAATTGGACATGGGGTTCGCCGGGGAGCTGTTTTTT. This codes for CASSQLDMGFAGELFF.